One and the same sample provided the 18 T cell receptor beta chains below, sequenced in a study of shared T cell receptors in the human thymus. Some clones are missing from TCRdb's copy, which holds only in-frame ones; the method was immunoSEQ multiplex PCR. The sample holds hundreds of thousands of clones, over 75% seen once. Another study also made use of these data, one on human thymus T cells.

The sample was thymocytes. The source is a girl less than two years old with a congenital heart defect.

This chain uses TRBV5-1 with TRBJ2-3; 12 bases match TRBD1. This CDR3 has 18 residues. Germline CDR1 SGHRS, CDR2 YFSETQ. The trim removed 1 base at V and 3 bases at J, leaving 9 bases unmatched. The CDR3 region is CASSLPGTGGRWTDTQYF. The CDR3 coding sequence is TGCGCCAGCAGCTTGCCCGGGACAGGGGGCAGATGGACAGATACGCAGTATTTT.

Written as DNA, the CDR3 is TGTGCCAGCAGTTTTTCACAGGAGAGCTCCTACGAGCAGTACTTC. Translating it yields CASSFSQESSYEQYF. This chain uses TRBV28 with TRBJ2-5; D might be TRBD1 (5 bases). The J call is doubtful: the DNA matches TRBJ2-7 better. Germline V CDR1 and CDR2: MDHEN, SYDVKM. The CDR3 consists of 15 residues.

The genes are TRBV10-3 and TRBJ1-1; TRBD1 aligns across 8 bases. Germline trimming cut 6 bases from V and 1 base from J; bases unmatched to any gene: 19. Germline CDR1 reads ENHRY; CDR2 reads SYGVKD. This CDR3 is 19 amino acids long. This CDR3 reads CAISQSLDRAPRWNTEAFF. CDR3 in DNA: TGTGCCATCAGCCAGTCGCTGGACAGGGCACCCCGCTGGAACACTGAAGCTTTCTTT.

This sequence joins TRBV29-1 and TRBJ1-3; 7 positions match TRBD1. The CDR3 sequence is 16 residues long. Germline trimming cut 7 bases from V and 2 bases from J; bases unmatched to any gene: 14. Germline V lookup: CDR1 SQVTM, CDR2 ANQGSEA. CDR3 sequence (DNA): TGCAGCGCGACGACAGGGCGTCGTTTTGCTGGAAACACCATATATTTT. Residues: CSATTGRRFAGNTIYF.

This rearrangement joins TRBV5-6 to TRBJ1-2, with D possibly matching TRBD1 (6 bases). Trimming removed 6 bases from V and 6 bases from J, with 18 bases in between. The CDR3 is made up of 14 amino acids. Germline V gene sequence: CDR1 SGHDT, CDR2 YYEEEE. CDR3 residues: CASTDTSRGNGYTF. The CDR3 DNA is TGTGCCAGCACCGATACTTCTAGGGGGAATGGCTACACCTTC.

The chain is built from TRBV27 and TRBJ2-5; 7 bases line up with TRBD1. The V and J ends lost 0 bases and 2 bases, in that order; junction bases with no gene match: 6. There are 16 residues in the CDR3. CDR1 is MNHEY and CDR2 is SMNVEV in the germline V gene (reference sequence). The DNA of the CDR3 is TGTGCCAGCAGTTTATCGCTAGCCAGGGGGCAAGAGACCCAGTACTTC. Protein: CASSLSLARGQETQYF.

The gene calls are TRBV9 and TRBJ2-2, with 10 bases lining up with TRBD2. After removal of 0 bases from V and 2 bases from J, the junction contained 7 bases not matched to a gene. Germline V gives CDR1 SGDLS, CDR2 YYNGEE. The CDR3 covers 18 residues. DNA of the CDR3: TGTGCCAGCAGCGTAGCGAGCGGGGGGGCGGGTAACACCGGGGAGCTGTTTTTT. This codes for CASSVASGGAGNTGELFF.

CDR3 DNA: TGTGCCAGCAGTCCACTACCCGGGACAGGCGACACTGAAGCTTTCTTT. This sequence encodes CASSPLPGTGDTEAFF. The chain recombines TRBV27 with TRBJ1-1; 8 bases match TRBD1. The CDR3 spans 16 residues. V shed 5 bases and J 3 bases; nucleotides not matched to a gene: 11. Germline values: CDR1 MNHEY, CDR2 SMNVEV (reference sequence).

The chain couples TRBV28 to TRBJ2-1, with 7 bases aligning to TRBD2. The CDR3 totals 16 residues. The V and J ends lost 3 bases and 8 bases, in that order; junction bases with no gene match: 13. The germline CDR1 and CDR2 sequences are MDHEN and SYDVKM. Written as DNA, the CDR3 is TGTGCCAGCAGTTTTGTCCCTAGCGGTTGGATTTATGAGCAGTTCTTC. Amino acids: CASSFVPSGWIYEQFF.

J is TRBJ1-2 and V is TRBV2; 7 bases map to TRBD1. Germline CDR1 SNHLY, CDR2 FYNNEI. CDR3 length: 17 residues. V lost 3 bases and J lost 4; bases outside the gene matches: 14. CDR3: CASSDDLQGKGPYGYTF. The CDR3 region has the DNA TGTGCCAGCAGTGACGACCTACAGGGGAAGGGCCCCTATGGCTACACCTTC.

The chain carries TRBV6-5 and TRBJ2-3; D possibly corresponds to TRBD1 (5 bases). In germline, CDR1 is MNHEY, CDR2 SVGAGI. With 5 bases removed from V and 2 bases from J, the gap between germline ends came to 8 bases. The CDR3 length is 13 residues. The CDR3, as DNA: TGTGCCAGCAGTCAGGGATACACAGATACGCAGTATTTT. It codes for CASSQGYTDTQYF.

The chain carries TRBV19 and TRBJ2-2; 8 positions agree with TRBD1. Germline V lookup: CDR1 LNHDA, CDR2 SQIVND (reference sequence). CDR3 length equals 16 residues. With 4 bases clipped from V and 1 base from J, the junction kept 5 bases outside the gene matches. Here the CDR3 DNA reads TGTGCCAGTAGTAGAGCTACAGGGGGGAACACCGGGGAGCTGTTTTTT. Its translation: CASSRATGGNTGELFF.

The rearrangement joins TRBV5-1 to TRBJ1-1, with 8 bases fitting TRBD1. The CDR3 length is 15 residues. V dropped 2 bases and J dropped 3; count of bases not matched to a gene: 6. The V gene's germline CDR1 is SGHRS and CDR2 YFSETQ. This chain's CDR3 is CASSFDRGRDTEAFF. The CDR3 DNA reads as TGCGCCAGCAGCTTTGACAGGGGAAGGGACACTGAAGCTTTCTTT.

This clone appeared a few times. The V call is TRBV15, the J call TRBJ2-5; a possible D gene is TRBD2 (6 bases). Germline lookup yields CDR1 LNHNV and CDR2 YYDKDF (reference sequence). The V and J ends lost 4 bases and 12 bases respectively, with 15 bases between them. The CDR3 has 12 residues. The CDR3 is CATSNDTGLKYF. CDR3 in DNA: TGTGCCACCAGCAATGACACGGGACTCAAGTACTTC.

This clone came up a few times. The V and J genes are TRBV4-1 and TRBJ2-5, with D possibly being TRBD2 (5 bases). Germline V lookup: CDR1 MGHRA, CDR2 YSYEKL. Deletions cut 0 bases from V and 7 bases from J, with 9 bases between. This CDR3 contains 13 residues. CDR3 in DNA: TGCGCCAGCAGCCAAGAATACGGAGGGACCCAGTACTTC. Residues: CASSQEYGGTQYF.

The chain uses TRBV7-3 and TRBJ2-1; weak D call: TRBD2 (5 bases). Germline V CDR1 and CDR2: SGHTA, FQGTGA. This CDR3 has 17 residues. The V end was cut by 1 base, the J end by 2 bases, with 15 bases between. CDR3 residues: CASSLRRLAGTYNEQFF. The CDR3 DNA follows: TGTGCCAGCAGCTTAAGGCGGCTAGCCGGCACCTACAATGAGCAGTTCTTC.

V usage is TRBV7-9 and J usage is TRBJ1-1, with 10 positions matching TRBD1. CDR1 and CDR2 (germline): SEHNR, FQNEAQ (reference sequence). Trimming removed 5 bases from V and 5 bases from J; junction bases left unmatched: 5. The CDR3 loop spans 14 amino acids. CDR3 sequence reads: CASSAPGQGTEAFF. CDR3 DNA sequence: TGTGCCAGCAGCGCTCCGGGACAGGGGACTGAAGCTTTCTTT. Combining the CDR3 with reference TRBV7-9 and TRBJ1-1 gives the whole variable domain DTGVSQNPRHKITKRGQNVTFRCDPISEHNRLYWYRQTLGQGPEFLTYFQNEAQLEKSRLLSDRFSAERPKGSFSTLEIQRTEQGDSAMYLCASSAPGQGTEAFFGQGTRLTVV.

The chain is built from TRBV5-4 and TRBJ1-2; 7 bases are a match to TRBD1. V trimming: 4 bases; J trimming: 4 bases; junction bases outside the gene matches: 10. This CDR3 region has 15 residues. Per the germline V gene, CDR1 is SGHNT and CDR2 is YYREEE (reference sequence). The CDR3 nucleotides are TGTGCCAGCAGCACACGGACAGGCTGGGGCTATGGCTACACCTTC. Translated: CASSTRTGWGYGYTF.